Following are 19 T cell receptor beta chains from one sample sequenced in a study of T-cell reconstitution after alpha-beta-depleted transplantation in children. Preparation of the TCRbeta library used unique molecular identifiers. MiXCR, run by TCRdb on the PCR reads, gives a single entry per CDR3 protein. The sample yields fewer than 1 million distinct CDR3 sequences, roughly 15% seen once. The source material was PBMCs, mostly from graft donor cells, sampled 360 days after TCRalphabeta/CD19-depleted stem cell transplant. All receptors come from a male patient under 18 who had a stem cell transplant for acute lymphoblastic leukemia, so the T cells may come from the graft donor.

The chain uses TRBV12-3 or TRBV12-4 and TRBJ2-1; 10 nucleotides line up with TRBD2. V lost 8 bases, J lost 7 bases, and 11 bases stayed unmatched. This CDR3 contains 15 residues. CDR3 DNA sequence: TGTGCCAGCGGGACTAGCGCAATCGGGGGGAATGAGCAGTTCTTC. Residues: CASGTSAIGGNEQFF.

The chain has TRBV19 and TRBJ1-5, with D possibly being TRBD1 (6 bases). The V end lost 4 bases, the J end lost 2 bases, and 15 bases lay between the germline ends. The CDR3 is 16 residues long. CDR1 is LNHDA and CDR2 is SQIVND in the germline V gene (reference sequence). The CDR3: CASSTLQRGGNQPQHF. CDR3 DNA: TGTGCCAGTAGTACGCTACAGAGGGGGGGCAATCAGCCCCAGCATTTT.

The CDR3 nucleotides are TGTGCCTCCAGATGGGGACCTTCCGCGGGCGGTGAGCAGTTCTTC. This translates into CASRWGPSAGGEQFF. V gene TRBV7-6 combines with J gene TRBJ2-1; either TRBD1 or TRBD2 may fit D (5 bases each). CDR3 size: 15 residues. The V gene's germline CDR1 is SGHVS and CDR2 FNYEAQ. V lost 11 bases and J 9 bases, leaving 26 bases between the germline ends.

This clonotype was picked up a small number of times. The J gene is TRBJ1-2, the V gene TRBV20-1; D is possibly TRBD1 (6 bases). Germline assignment: CDR1 DFQATT and CDR2 SNEGSKA (reference sequence). V lost 2 bases and J lost 4, with 14 bases in between. This CDR3 contains 14 residues. This CDR3 reads CSARKQGRGYGYTF. The CDR3 region has the DNA TGCAGTGCTAGAAAACAGGGTCGTGGCTATGGCTACACCTTC.

The sample holds a few counts of this clonotype. The rearrangement links TRBV6-5 to TRBJ2-5, with D perhaps given as TRBD1 or TRBD2 (5 bases each). Germline loops: CDR1 MNHEY, CDR2 SVGAGI. V lost 2 bases and J lost 3, with 16 bases in between. The CDR3 is made up of 16 amino acids. The CDR3 DNA sequence: TGTGCCAGCAGTTACCCGACTACCGGGACCGAAGAGACCCAGTACTTC. Translating it yields CASSYPTTGTEETQYF.

The chain recombines TRBV18 with TRBJ2-3, with TRBD2 matching over 7 bases. The CDR3 totals 15 residues. Per germline, CDR1 KGHSH and CDR2 LQKENI. Trimming at V came to 3 bases and at J to 1 base, leaving 4 bases not matched to a gene. As DNA, the CDR3 is TGTGCCAGCTCACCGGGACGGGGGGGCACAGATACGCAGTATTTT. Translation: CASSPGRGGTDTQYF.

The chain is built from TRBV20-1 and TRBJ2-3; 11 nucleotides align to TRBD2. CDR3 size: 17 residues. The germline CDR1 and CDR2 sequences are DFQATT and SNEGSKA (reference sequence). V shed 0 bases, J shed 2 bases, and the junction held 7 bases outside the gene matches. The DNA of the CDR3 is TGCAGTGCTAGAGATCTCCTAGCGGGAGGATTCACAGATACGCAGTATTTT. Its protein is CSARDLLAGGFTDTQYF.

This clonotype has only a few counts. This chain connects TRBV3-1 to TRBJ2-7; 8 bases agree with TRBD2. CDR3 size: 14 residues. V lost 4 bases, J lost 6 bases, and 8 bases stayed unmatched. Germline CDR1 and CDR2: LGHDT and YNNKEL (reference sequence). The CDR3 is CASSPREAPLEQYF. The CDR3 coding sequence is TGTGCCAGCAGCCCGCGGGAGGCCCCCCTCGAGCAGTACTTC.

This sequence joins TRBV5-1 and TRBJ2-5, with TRBD1 identical over 12 bases. V lost 3 bases to trimming and J lost 7 bases; unmatched junction nucleotides: 4. This CDR3 comprises 14 residues. Germline V CDR1 and CDR2: SGHRS, YFSETQ. The CDR3 bases are TGCGCCAGCAGCTCCGGGACAGGGGGCTGGACCCAGTACTTC. Translated: CASSSGTGGWTQYF.

By sample fraction, this clonotype is medium-sized (0.01 to 0.1%). V usage is TRBV7-2 and J usage is TRBJ2-2; D is uncertain. Trimming left V 3 bases short and J 0 bases short, with 8 bases between. Germline V gene lookup returns CDR1 SGHTA and CDR2 FQGNSA. The CDR3 loop spans 15 amino acids. The DNA of the CDR3 is TGTGCCAGCAGCTTGGGCCGGTCGAACACCGGGGAGCTGTTTTTT. It translates to CASSLGRSNTGELFF.

The chain has TRBV4-2 and TRBJ1-1; 8 bases map to TRBD1. Per the germline V gene, CDR1 is LGHNA and CDR2 is YNFKEQ. The CDR3 spans 15 residues. J lost 1 base, V lost 3 bases, and 4 bases had no gene match. Written as DNA, the CDR3 is TGTGCCAGCAGCCAGTTGGACAGGGCGAACACTGAAGCTTTCTTT. Translation gives CASSQLDRANTEAFF.

The chain couples TRBV7-2 to TRBJ2-1; 10 bases map to TRBD2. The germline CDR1 and CDR2 sequences are SGHTA and FQGNSA. The V segment lost 0 bases and the J segment 0 bases; nucleotides outside the gene matches: 14. The CDR3 covers 21 residues. The CDR3 DNA is TGTGCCAGCAGCTTAGCTTGGACTAGCGGCTCGTACCTAAGCTCCTACAATGAGCAGTTCTTC. Protein product: CASSLAWTSGSYLSSYNEQFF.

Ten or more counts support this clonotype. The chain links TRBV28 to TRBJ1-1; D might be TRBD1 (5 bases). The germline CDR1 and CDR2 sequences are MDHEN and SYDVKM. The V gene lost 4 bases and the J gene lost 1 base, with 13 bases spanning the gap. This CDR3 contains 15 residues. The CDR3 DNA follows: TGTGCCAGCAGTTCGTCTCCGACAGCGAACACTGAAGCTTTCTTT. Translation: CASSSSPTANTEAFF.

This clonotype was counted a few times. V gene TRBV5-1 combines with J gene TRBJ2-4; D possibly corresponds to TRBD2 (7 bases). The CDR3 extends over 14 amino acids. Germline V gene data show CDR1 as SGHRS and CDR2 as YFSETQ. V gave up 6 bases and J gave up 8 bases, with 18 bases separating them. CDR3 coding DNA: TGCGCCAGCACGTCAGTAGGGGGGGGAGACATTCAGTACTTC. Translation gives CASTSVGGGDIQYF. Using reference TRBV5-1 and TRBJ2-4 for the parts outside the CDR3, the full variable domain is KAGVTQTPRYLIKTRGQQVTLSCSPISGHRSVSWYQQTPGQGLQFLFEYFSETQRNKGNFPGRFSGRQFSNSRSEMNVSTLELGDSALYLCASTSVGGGDIQYFGAGTRLSVL.

This clonotype was observed at least ten times. The chain carries TRBV29-1 and TRBJ2-2; TRBD2 matches at 7 bases. With V trimmed by 0 bases and J by 1 base, 14 bases remained unmatched. CDR1 and CDR2 from the germline V gene are SQVTM and ANQGSEA. The CDR3 has 19 residues. The CDR3 loop is CSVEDGGGGLAGNTGELFF. The CDR3 DNA sequence: TGCAGCGTTGAAGATGGGGGGGGAGGATTAGCGGGGAACACCGGGGAGCTGTTTTTT.

In this sample, this clonotype turned up a few times. The J gene is TRBJ2-3, the V gene TRBV15; the match to TRBD1 covers 9 bases. V shed 8 bases, J shed 0 bases, and the junction held 6 bases outside the gene matches. CDR1 LNHNV and CDR2 YYDKDF come from the germline V gene (reference sequence). The CDR3 runs 15 residues. The CDR3 nucleotides read TGTGCCACCTACGCCGGGACAGGGAGCACAGATACGCAGTATTTT. Encoded protein: CATYAGTGSTDTQYF.

The table lists this clonotype with many counts. The chain links TRBV10-3 to TRBJ1-2; no reliable D call. CDR1 is ENHRY and CDR2 is SYGVKD in the germline V gene. This CDR3 comprises 14 residues. Trimming removed 1 base from V and 4 bases from J, with 10 bases in between. CDR3 sequence reads: CAISELRKFYGYTF. Here the CDR3 DNA reads TGTGCCATCAGTGAGTTGCGGAAATTCTATGGCTACACCTTC.

The J gene is TRBJ2-1, the V gene TRBV2, with 7 positions matching TRBD2. The CDR3 runs to 13 residues. The V gene end was trimmed by 6 bases and the J gene end by 6 bases; junction bases not matched to a gene: 5. CDR1 and CDR2 (germline): SNHLY, FYNNEI. CDR3 nucleotide sequence: TGTGCCAGCAGGGGGGACTATCCCAATGAGCAGTTCTTC. This translates into CASRGDYPNEQFF.

This clonotype was observed at least ten times. This chain uses TRBV24-1 with TRBJ2-1; 12 bases fit TRBD1. The CDR3 runs to 16 residues. After removal of 3 bases from V and 7 bases from J, the junction contained 6 bases not matched to a gene. CDR1 and CDR2 (germline): KGHDR, SFDVKD. CDR3 bases: TGTGCCACCAGTGATACCGGGACAGGGGGCCAAAATGAGCAGTTCTTC. Encoded protein: CATSDTGTGGQNEQFF.